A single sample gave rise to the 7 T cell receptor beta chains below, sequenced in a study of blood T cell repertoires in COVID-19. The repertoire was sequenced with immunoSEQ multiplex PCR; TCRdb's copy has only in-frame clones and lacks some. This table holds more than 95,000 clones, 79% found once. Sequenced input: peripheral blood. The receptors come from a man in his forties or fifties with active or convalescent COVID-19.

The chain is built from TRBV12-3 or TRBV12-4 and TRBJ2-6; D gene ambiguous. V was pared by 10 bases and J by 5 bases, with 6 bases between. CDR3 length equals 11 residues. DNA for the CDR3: TGTGCCATTACTCGGGCCAACGTCCTGACTTTC. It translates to CAITRANVLTF.

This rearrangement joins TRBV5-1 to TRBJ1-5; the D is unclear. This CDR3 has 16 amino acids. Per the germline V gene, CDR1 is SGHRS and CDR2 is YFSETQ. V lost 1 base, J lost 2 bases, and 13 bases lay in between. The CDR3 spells CASSLWPGDGNQPQHF. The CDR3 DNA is TGCGCCAGCAGCTTGTGGCCAGGTGATGGCAATCAGCCCCAGCATTTT.

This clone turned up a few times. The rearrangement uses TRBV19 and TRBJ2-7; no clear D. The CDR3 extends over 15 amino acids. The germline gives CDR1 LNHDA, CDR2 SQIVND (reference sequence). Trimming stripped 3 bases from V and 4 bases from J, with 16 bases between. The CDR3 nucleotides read TGTGCCAGTAGTATCGGCGGCCTCCCCCCTTACGAGCAGTACTTC. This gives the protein CASSIGGLPPYEQYF.

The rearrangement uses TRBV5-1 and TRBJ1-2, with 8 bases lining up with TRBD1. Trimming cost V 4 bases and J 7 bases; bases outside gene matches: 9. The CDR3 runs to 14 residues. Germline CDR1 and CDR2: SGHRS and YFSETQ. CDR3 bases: TGCGCCAGCAGCGCCCCCGACAGGGGCTCTGGCTACACCTTC. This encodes CASSAPDRGSGYTF. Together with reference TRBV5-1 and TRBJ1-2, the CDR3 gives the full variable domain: KAGVTQTPRYLIKTRGQQVTLSCSPISGHRSVSWYQQTPGQGLQFLFEYFSETQRNKGNFPGRFSGRQFSNSRSEMNVSTLELGDSALYLCASSAPDRGSGYTFGSGTRLTVV.

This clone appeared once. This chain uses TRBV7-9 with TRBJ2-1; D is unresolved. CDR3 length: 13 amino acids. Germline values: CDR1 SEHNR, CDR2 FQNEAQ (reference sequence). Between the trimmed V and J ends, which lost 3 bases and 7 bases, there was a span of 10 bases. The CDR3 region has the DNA TGTGCCAGCAGCTTCACTGAGTTTAATGAGCAGTTCTTC. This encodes CASSFTEFNEQFF.

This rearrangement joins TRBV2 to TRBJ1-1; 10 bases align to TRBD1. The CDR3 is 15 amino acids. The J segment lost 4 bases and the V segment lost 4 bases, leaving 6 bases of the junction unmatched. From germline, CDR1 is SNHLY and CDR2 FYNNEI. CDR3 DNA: TGTGCCAGCAGTGGGGGACAGGGGAGAGGCACTGAAGCTTTCTTT. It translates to CASSGGQGRGTEAFF.

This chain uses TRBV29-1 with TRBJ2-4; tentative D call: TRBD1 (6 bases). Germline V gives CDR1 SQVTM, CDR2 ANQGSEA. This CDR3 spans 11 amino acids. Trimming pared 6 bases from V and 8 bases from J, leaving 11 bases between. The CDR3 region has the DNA TGCAGCGTCCGGACAGACGACATTCAGTACTTC. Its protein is CSVRTDDIQYF.